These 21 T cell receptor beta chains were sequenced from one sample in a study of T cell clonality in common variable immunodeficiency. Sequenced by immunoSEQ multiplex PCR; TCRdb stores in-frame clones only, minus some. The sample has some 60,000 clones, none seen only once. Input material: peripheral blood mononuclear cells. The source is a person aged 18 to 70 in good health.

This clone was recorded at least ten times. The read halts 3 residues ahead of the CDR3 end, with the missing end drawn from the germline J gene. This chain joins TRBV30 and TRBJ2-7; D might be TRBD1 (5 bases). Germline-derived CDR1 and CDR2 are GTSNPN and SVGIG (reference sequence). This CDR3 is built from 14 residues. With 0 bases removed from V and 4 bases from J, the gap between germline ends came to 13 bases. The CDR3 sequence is CAWSVSPGPYEQYF. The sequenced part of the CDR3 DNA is TGTGCCTGGAGTGTATCTCCAGGGCCATACGAG.

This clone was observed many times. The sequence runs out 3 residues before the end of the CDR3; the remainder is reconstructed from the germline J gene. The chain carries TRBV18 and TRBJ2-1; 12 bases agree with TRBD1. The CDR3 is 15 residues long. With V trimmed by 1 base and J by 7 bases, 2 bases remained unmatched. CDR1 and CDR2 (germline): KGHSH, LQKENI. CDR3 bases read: TGTGCCAGCTCACCACGGGACAGGGGGCAGAATGAG. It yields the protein CASSPRDRGQNE. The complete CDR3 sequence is CASSPRDRGQNEQFF.

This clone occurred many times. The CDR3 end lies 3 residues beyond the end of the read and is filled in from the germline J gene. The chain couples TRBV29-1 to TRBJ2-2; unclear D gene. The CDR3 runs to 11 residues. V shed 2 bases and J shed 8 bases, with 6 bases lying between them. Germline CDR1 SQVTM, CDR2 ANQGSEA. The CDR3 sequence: CSVERAGELFF. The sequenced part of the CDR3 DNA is TGCAGCGTTGAAAGGGCTGGGGAG.

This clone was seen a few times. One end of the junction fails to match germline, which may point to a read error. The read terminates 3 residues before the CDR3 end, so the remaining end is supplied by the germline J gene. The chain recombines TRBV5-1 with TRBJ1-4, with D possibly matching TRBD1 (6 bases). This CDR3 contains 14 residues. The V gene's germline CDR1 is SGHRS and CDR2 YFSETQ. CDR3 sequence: CASNEGQRYEELFF. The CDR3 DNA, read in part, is TGCGCCAGCAACGAAGGACAGCGATATGAAGAA.

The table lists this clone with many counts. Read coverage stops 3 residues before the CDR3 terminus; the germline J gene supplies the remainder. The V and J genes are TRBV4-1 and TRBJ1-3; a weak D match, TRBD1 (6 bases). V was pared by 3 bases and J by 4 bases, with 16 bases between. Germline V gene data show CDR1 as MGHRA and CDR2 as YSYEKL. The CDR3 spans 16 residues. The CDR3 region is CASSHLTTGPGNTIYF. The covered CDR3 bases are TGCGCCAGCAGCCACCTTACTACAGGGCCCGGAAACACC.

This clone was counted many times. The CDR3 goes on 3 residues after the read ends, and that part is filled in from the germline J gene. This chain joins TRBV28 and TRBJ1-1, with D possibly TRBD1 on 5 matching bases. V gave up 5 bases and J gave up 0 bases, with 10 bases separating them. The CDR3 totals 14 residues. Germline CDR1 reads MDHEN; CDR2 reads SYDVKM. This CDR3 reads CASSVHRLNTEAFF. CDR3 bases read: TGTGCCAGCAGTGTCCACAGGTTGAACACTGAA.

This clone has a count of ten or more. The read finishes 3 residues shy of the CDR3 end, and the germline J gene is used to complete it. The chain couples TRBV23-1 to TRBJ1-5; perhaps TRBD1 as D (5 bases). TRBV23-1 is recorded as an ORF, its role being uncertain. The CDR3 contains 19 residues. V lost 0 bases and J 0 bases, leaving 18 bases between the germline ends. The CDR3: CASSQSGGSYFYSNQPQHF. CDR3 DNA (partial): TGCGCCAGCAGTCAATCGGGGGGGTCCTACTTCTATAGCAATCAGCCC.

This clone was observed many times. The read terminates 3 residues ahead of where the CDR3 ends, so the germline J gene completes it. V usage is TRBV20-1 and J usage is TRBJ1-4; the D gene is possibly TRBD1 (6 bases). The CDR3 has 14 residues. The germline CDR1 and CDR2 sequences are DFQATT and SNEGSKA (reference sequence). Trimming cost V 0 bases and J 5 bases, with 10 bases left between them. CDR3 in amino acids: CSAREGQGNEKLFF. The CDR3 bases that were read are TGCAGTGCTAGAGAAGGCCAGGGGAATGAAAAA.

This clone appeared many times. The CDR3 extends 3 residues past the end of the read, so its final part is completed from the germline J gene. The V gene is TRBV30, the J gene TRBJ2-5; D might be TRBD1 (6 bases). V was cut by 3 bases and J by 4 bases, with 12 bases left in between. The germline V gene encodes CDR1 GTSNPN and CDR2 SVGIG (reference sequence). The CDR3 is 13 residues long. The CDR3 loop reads CAWREQGTETQYF. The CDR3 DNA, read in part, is TGTGCCTGGAGAGAACAGGGAACAGAGACC.

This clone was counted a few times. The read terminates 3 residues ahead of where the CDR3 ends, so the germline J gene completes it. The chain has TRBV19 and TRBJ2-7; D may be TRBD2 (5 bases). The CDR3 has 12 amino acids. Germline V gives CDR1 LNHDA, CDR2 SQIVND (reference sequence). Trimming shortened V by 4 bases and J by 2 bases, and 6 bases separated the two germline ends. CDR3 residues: CASSTGTYEQYF. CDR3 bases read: TGTGCCAGTAGTACGGGGACCTACGAG.

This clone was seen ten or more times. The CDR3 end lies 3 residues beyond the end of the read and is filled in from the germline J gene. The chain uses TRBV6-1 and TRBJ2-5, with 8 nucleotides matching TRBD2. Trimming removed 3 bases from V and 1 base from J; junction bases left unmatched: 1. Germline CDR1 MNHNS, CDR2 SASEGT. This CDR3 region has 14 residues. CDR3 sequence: CASSDLAGQETQYF. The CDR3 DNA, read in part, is TGTGCCAGCAGTGACCTAGCGGGCCAAGAGACC.

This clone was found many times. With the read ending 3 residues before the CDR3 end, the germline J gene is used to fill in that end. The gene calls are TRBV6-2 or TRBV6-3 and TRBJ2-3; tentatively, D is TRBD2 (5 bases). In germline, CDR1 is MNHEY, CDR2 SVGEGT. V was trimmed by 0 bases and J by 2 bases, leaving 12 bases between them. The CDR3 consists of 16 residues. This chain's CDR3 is CASSYSSRGLTDTQYF. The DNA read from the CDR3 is TGTGCCAGCAGTTACTCGAGCCGAGGACTCACAGATACG.

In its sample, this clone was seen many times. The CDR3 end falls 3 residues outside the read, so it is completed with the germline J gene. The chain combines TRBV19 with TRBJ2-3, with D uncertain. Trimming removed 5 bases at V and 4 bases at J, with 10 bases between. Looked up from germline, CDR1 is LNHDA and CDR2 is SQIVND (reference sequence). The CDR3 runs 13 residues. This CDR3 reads CASSLGYSDTQYF. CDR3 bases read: TGTGCCAGTAGTTTAGGCTACTCAGATACG.

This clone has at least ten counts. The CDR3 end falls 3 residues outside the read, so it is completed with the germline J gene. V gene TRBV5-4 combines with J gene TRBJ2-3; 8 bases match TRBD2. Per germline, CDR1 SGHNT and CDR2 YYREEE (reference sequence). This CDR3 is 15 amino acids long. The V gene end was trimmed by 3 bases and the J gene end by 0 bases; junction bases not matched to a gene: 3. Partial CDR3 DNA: TGTGCCAGCAGCTCGACTAGCGCTAGCACAGATACG. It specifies CASSSTSASTDT. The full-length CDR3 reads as CASSSTSASTDTQYF.

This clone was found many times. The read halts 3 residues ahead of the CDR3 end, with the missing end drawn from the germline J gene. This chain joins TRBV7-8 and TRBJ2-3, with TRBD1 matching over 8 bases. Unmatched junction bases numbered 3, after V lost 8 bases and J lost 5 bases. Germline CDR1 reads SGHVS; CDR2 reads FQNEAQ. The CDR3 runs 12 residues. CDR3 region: CASWTGKDTQYF. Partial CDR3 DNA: TGTGCCAGCTGGACAGGGAAAGATACG.

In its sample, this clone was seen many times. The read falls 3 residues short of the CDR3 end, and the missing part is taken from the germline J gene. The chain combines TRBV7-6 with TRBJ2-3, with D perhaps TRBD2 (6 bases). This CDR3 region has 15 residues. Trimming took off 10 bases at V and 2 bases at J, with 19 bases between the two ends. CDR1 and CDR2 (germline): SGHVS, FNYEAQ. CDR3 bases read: TGTGCCACCATACCGTGGAGGGGAGACACAGATACG. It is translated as CATIPWRGDTDT. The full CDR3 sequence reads CATIPWRGDTDTQYF.

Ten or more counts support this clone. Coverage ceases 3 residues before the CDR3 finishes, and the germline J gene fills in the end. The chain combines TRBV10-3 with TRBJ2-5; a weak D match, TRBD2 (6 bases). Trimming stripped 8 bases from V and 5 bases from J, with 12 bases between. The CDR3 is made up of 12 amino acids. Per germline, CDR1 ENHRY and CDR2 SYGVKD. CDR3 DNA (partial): TGTGCCATCGGTGCGGGGTGGGAGACC. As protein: CAIGAGWET. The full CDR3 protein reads CAIGAGWETQYF.

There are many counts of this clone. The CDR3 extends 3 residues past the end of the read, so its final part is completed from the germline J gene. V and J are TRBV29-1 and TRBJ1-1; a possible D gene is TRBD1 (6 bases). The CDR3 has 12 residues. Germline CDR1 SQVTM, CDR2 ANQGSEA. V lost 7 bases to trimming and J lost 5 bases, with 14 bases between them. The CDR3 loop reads CSGTGRGTEAFF. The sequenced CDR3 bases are TGCAGCGGTACAGGGAGGGGGACTGAA.

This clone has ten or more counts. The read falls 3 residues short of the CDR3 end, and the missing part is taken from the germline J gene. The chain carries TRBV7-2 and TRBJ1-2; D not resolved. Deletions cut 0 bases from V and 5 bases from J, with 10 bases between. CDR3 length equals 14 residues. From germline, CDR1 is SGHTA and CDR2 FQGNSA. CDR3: CASSLANGPYGYTF. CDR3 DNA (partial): TGTGCCAGCAGCTTAGCGAACGGTCCTTATGGC.

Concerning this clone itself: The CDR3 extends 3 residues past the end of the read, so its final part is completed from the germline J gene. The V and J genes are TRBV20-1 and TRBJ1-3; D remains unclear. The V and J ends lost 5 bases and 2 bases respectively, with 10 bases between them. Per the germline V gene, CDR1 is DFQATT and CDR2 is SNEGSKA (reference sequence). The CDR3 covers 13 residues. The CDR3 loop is CSAPMGTGNTIYF. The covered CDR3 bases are TGCAGTGCTCCGATGGGCACTGGAAACACC.

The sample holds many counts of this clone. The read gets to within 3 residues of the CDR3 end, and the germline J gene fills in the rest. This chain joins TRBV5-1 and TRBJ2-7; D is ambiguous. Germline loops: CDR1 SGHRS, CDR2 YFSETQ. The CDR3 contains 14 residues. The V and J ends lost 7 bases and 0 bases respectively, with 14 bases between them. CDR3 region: CASFNPPHSYEQYF. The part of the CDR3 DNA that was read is TGCGCCAGCTTTAACCCCCCACACTCCTACGAG.